This T cell receptor beta chain was documented in a study of blood T cell repertoires in COVID-19. The germline V gene encodes CDR1 SGHNT and CDR2 YYREEE (reference sequence). This CDR3 is 15 amino acids long. V was clipped by 3 bases and J by 2 bases, with 15 bases between them. Clones were sequenced by immunoSEQ multiplex PCR, and TCRdb holds only the in-frame ones, with some missing. Of some 160,000 clones listed, 65% to 90% are singletons. This chain connects TRBV5-4 to TRBJ2-7; possible D gene TRBD2, 6 bases. The source of this sequence is a human donor in a cohort sampled during active COVID-19. The material sequenced was peripheral blood. The CDR3 here is CASSSTLAAAYEQYF. The CDR3 DNA reads TGTGCCAGCAGCTCAACTTTAGCGGCCGCCTACGAGCAGTACTTC.